A single TCR beta chain is shown here with its context. Its cognate antigen is unknown. V was pared by 6 bases and J by 4 bases, with 6 bases of the junction left unmatched. CDR3 length equals 13 residues. CDR1 and CDR2 from the germline V gene are DFQATT and SNEGSKA (reference sequence). The data originate from a study of CD8 T cells in Susac syndrome. Study conclusions and caveats: As acknowledged by the study, its TCR sequencing and HLA analysis included a relatively small number of individuals.

Random hexamers were used to reverse transcribe 0.5 to 1 ug of RNA. By means of immunoSEQ multiplex PCR, TCR beta CDR3 spanning 54 Vbeta and 13 Jbeta underwent amplification. TCRdb processed the immunoSEQ multiplex PCR reads anew with MiXCR; each CDR3 protein has one entry. The table records more than 100,000 distinct CDR3 sequences, over 90% of them present only once. The study sequenced TCR beta in blood CD8+ and CD4+ T cells. The control participants were healthy donors, and these controls were matched with respect to both age and sex. This chain links TRBV20-1 with TRBJ2-1; the match to TRBD1 covers 7 bases. The source material was CD4+ T cells from PBMCs. This sequence was found in a human donor in good health. CDR3 nucleotides: TGCAGTGCCCAAAACAGGGGTTACAATGAGCAGTTCTTC. Its protein is CSAQNRGYNEQFF.